Sequencing of this T cell receptor (beta chain) was carried out in a study of OX40 agonist ivuxolimab in advanced cancers. The V gene's germline CDR1 is SQVTM and CDR2 ANQGSEA. V lost 6 bases, J lost 7 bases, and 9 bases stayed unmatched. The CDR3 length is 14 residues. Here immunoSEQ multiplex PCR was the method, and the copy in TCRdb shows in-frame clones only, minus some. The data contain about 62,000 clones, 84% of them singletons. The V call is TRBV29-1, the J call TRBJ1-4; 9 nucleotides line up with TRBD1. The material sequenced was CD4+ or CD8+ T cells sorted from blood, taken in a trial of the OX40 agonist ivuxolimab. This clonotype originated in an adult with an advanced solid tumor such as melanoma, head and neck, liver or kidney cancer. The CDR3 region has the DNA TGCAGCGTCCGACCGACAGGGGGGGGTGAAAAACTGTTTTTT. The encoded protein is CSVRPTGGGEKLFF.